Shown below are 29 T cell receptor beta chains from a single sample sequenced in a study of T cells in localized non-small cell lung cancer (dated by TCRdb to about 2020). The library was built by means of the immunoSEQ multiplex PCR assay. TCRdb took this table from immuneACCESS and kept in-frame rearrangements with V and J called. Such tables lack part of the clones; where checked against another copy, unresolved V genes explain under half of the gap, and the rest is unexplained. A total of some 51,000 clones appear in this sample, roughly 88% of them only once. Of the sample, about 4.8% falls within the top ten clones. The sample in question was peripheral blood, obtained before any cancer treatment. These receptors were obtained from a woman aged 40 to 75 with stage I lung adenocarcinoma.

CDR3 nucleotides: TGCGCCAGCAGCCAAGAACCTCAGACCCGGCAGTATTTT. It specifies CASSQEPQTRQYF. This chain connects TRBV4-3 to TRBJ2-3, with D uncertain. Germline V CDR1 and CDR2: LGHNA, YSLEER. V was trimmed by 0 bases and J by 11 bases, leaving 12 bases between them. The CDR3 covers 13 residues.

The V and J genes are TRBV6-5 and TRBJ2-1; D is possibly TRBD2 (5 bases). Trimming took off 3 bases at V and 7 bases at J, with 13 bases between the two ends. Germline assignment: CDR1 MNHEY and CDR2 SVGAGI. CDR3 length: 14 residues. CDR3 in DNA: TGTGCCAGCAGTTATCGGCTAGCATGGAATGAGCAGTTCTTC. Translation gives CASSYRLAWNEQFF.

This chain connects TRBV9 to TRBJ2-2, with 7 bases that match TRBD2. This CDR3 comprises 16 residues. The junction had 5 bases not matched to a gene; V was cut back by 0 bases and J by 3 bases. Germline values: CDR1 SGDLS, CDR2 YYNGEE. The CDR3 nucleotides are TGTGCCAGCAGCGTAGACGCTAGCGGATACACCGGGGAGCTGTTTTTT. Translation gives CASSVDASGYTGELFF.

V and J are TRBV7-6 and TRBJ2-5; 8 nucleotides match TRBD2. This CDR3 comprises 16 residues. V shed 1 base, J shed 1 base, and the junction held 5 bases outside the gene matches. In germline, CDR1 is SGHVS, CDR2 FNYEAQ. The CDR3 nucleotides read TGTGCCAGCAGCTTAGGGGCGGGGGGATCCCAAGAGACCCAGTACTTC. It is translated as CASSLGAGGSQETQYF.

This rearrangement joins TRBV18 to TRBJ1-4; unclear D gene. The length of the CDR3 is 14 residues. Between the trimmed V and J ends, which lost 3 bases and 2 bases, there was a span of 7 bases. Germline-derived CDR1 and CDR2 are KGHSH and LQKENI. CDR3 in DNA: TGTGCCAGCTCACCCAGACGGACTAATGAAAAACTGTTTTTT. Amino acid sequence: CASSPRRTNEKLFF.

The chain couples TRBV19 to TRBJ2-2; 7 nucleotides align to TRBD1. CDR3 size: 16 residues. V lost 5 bases to trimming and J lost 3 bases; unmatched junction nucleotides: 9. Looked up from germline, CDR1 is LNHDA and CDR2 is SQIVND (reference sequence). CDR3 DNA sequence: TGTGCCAGTAGTGCGGATATGACAGGGTACACCGGGGAGCTGTTTTTT. Its translation is CASSADMTGYTGELFF.

This chain links TRBV30 with TRBJ2-1; D is possibly TRBD1 (5 bases). Germline V CDR1 and CDR2: GTSNPN, SVGIG (reference sequence). Trimming stripped 1 base from V and 3 bases from J, with 7 bases between. The CDR3 has 13 residues. CDR3 coding DNA: TGTGCCTGGAGTGGACAGCTCTACAATGAGCAGTTCTTC. It encodes CAWSGQLYNEQFF. The whole variable domain, filled in from reference TRBV30 and TRBJ2-1, reads SQTIHQWPATLVQPVGSPLSLECTVEGTSNPNLYWYRQAAGRGLQLLFYSVGIGQISSEVPQNLSASRPQDRQFILSSKKLLLSDSGFYLCAWSGQLYNEQFFGPGTRLTVL.

This clone was detected once. The chain employs TRBV7-2 and TRBJ1-5; D perhaps matches TRBD1 (5 bases). Germline assignment: CDR1 SGHTA and CDR2 FQGNSA. The V end lost 5 bases, the J end lost 4 bases, and 15 bases lay between the germline ends. This CDR3 is built from 15 residues. In DNA form, the CDR3 reads TGTGCCAGCAGCATCGACAGTGGGGGTAATCAGCCCCAGCATTTT. It codes for CASSIDSGGNQPQHF.

The chain uses TRBV27 and TRBJ2-1, with TRBD1 matching 9 bases. This CDR3 comprises 16 residues. Losses at the gene ends were 2 bases for V and 7 bases for J; bases not matched to a gene: 9. Germline assignment: CDR1 MNHEY and CDR2 SMNVEV (reference sequence). DNA for the CDR3: TGTGCCAGCAGTTTACTCGGGGGACAGGGTGGAAATGAGCAGTTCTTC. Translation: CASSLLGGQGGNEQFF.

The V gene is TRBV6-5, the J gene TRBJ2-1; D ambiguous. Germline assignment: CDR1 MNHEY and CDR2 SVGAGI. V was cut by 6 bases and J by 5 bases, with 11 bases left in between. The CDR3 is 13 residues long. CDR3 region: CASRLYFNNEQFF. The CDR3 nucleotides are TGTGCCAGCAGATTGTATTTCAACAATGAGCAGTTCTTC.

The rearrangement joins TRBV2 to TRBJ2-7; TRBD1 aligns across 7 bases. The germline gives CDR1 SNHLY, CDR2 FYNNEI. V trimming: 9 bases; J trimming: 10 bases; junction bases outside the gene matches: 9. The CDR3 runs 11 residues. The CDR3, as DNA: TGTGCCAGTTTAGCAGGGGGAAGACAGTACTTC. It specifies CASLAGGRQYF.

The chain couples TRBV6-5 to TRBJ2-2; 10 positions match TRBD1. The CDR3 is made up of 15 amino acids. V dropped 5 bases and J dropped 7; count of bases not matched to a gene: 7. Germline assignment: CDR1 MNHEY and CDR2 SVGAGI. The CDR3 loop is CASSPGQGRSGELFF. CDR3 bases: TGTGCCAGCAGTCCGGGACAGGGGAGGAGCGGGGAGCTGTTTTTT.

In DNA, the CDR3 is TGTGCTAGTGGTGCTAGCGGGGGGGGCGAGACCCAGTACTTC. Translated: CASGASGGGETQYF. The V and J genes are TRBV12-5 and TRBJ2-5; 12 nucleotides match TRBD2. Germline CDR1 reads LGHNT; CDR2 reads FRNRAP. The CDR3 is 14 amino acids. Trimming at V came to 5 bases and at J to 5 bases, leaving 3 bases not matched to a gene.

The chain carries TRBV5-1 and TRBJ2-2, with 8 bases matching TRBD1. Trimming removed 2 bases from V and 7 bases from J; junction bases left unmatched: 16. There are 18 residues in the CDR3. The germline CDR1 and CDR2 sequences are SGHRS and YFSETQ. CDR3 sequence (DNA): TGCGCCAGCAGCTTACTATCGGGCCGGACAGGGATTGGCGGGGAGCTGTTTTTT. This codes for CASSLLSGRTGIGGELFF.

V gene TRBV7-9 combines with J gene TRBJ1-1; tentatively, D is TRBD1 (6 bases). The germline CDR1 and CDR2 sequences are SEHNR and FQNEAQ (reference sequence). Trimming removed 5 bases at V and 1 base at J, with 17 bases between. The CDR3 is made up of 16 amino acids. CDR3 loop: CASSPGQPGWNTEAFF. The CDR3 coding sequence is TGTGCCAGCAGCCCAGGACAGCCGGGTTGGAACACTGAAGCTTTCTTT.

CDR3 amino acids: CASSYSYGNTIYF. In DNA form, the CDR3 reads TGTGCCAGCAGTTACTCTTATGGAAACACCATATATTTT. The V gene is TRBV6-5, the J gene TRBJ1-3; unclear D gene. Germline loops: CDR1 MNHEY, CDR2 SVGAGI. The CDR3 sequence is 13 residues long. The V gene lost 0 bases and the J gene lost 3 bases, with 3 bases spanning the gap.

The chain links TRBV14 to TRBJ2-3; 13 bases align to TRBD2. Germline V CDR1 and CDR2: SGHDN, FVKESK. Trimming removed 4 bases from V and 2 bases from J; junction bases left unmatched: 3. The CDR3 runs 16 residues. CDR3 sequence (DNA): TGTGCCAGCAGCCTGACTAGCGGGGGGCCCACAGATACGCAGTATTTT. Its protein product is CASSLTSGGPTDTQYF.

The chain is built from TRBV6-4 and TRBJ1-2; TRBD1 is a possible D gene (5 bases). The CDR3 extends over 19 amino acids. With 0 bases removed from V and 4 bases from J, the gap between germline ends came to 24 bases. Germline assignment: CDR1 MRHNA and CDR2 SNTAGT. This chain's CDR3 is CASSDSRQFTPGVGYGYTF. CDR3 bases: TGTGCCAGCAGTGACTCTAGACAGTTTACCCCGGGTGTCGGCTATGGCTACACCTTC.

The chain has TRBV28 and TRBJ1-2; 8 nucleotides line up with TRBD1. CDR1 is MDHEN, CDR2 SYDVKM, per germline. The CDR3 is 15 residues long. V was clipped by 3 bases and J by 4 bases; unmatched bases: 7. CDR3 DNA sequence: TGTGCCAGCAGTTTCCGCCGCACAGGGGGCTATGGCTACACCTTC. Translated: CASSFRRTGGYGYTF.

By its share, this clone is medium-sized. The CDR3 loop reads CASSFSGSKENTIYF. The CDR3 DNA is TGTGCCAGCAGCTTTAGCGGCAGCAAGGAAAACACCATATATTTT. This chain uses TRBV7-8 with TRBJ1-3; D gene unclear. The CDR3 totals 15 residues. CDR1 SGHVS and CDR2 FQNEAQ come from the germline V gene. The V end was cut by 3 bases, the J end by 6 bases, with 15 bases between.

The rearrangement links TRBV15 to TRBJ1-2, with a tentative D call TRBD1 (5 bases). Germline V gives CDR1 LNHNV, CDR2 YYDKDF (reference sequence). Trimming took 0 bases from V and 7 from J, leaving 15 bases between them. The CDR3 runs to 15 residues. The CDR3 DNA sequence: TGTGCCACCAGCAGAGATCATGAGGGGCGCGGTGGCTACACCTTC. Its protein product is CATSRDHEGRGGYTF.

The chain couples TRBV5-1 to TRBJ2-2; TRBD1 matches at 12 bases. The CDR3 is made up of 16 amino acids. The V segment lost 1 base and the J segment 7 bases; nucleotides outside the gene matches: 5. Germline values: CDR1 SGHRS, CDR2 YFSETQ. CDR3 coding DNA: TGCGCCAGCAGCTTGTCCGGGACAGGGGGCAACGGGGAGCTGTTTTTT. It translates to CASSLSGTGGNGELFF.

This rearrangement joins TRBV6-1 to TRBJ1-2; D remains ambiguous. Trimming stripped 0 bases from V and 8 bases from J, with 10 bases between. This CDR3 spans 13 amino acids. The germline V gene encodes CDR1 MNHNS and CDR2 SASEGT. CDR3: CASSEADDKGYTF. CDR3 coding DNA: TGTGCCAGCAGTGAAGCCGACGACAAAGGCTACACCTTC.

The count of this clone is one. CDR3 coding DNA: TGTGCCAGCATGGAAGGGGGCGGCTACACCTTC. It codes for CASMEGGGYTF. The chain combines TRBV2 with TRBJ1-2, with 7 bases fitting TRBD1. Germline V lookup: CDR1 SNHLY, CDR2 FYNNEI. There are 11 residues in the CDR3. The J segment lost 8 bases and the V segment lost 7 bases, leaving 4 bases of the junction unmatched.

A word on this clone: Sequence at one end of the junction differs from germline and may be a read error. This chain links TRBV6-5 with TRBJ1-2; no firm D call. The CDR3 totals 13 residues. CDR1 is MNHEY, CDR2 SVGAGI, per germline. DNA of the CDR3: TGTGCCATCAGTGAGTCTTTCAGCTATGGCTACACCTTC. This translates into CAISESFSYGYTF.

This clone has just one count. V gene TRBV6-5 combines with J gene TRBJ2-3; no clear D. Germline CDR1 is MNHEY and CDR2 is SVGAGI. The CDR3 totals 13 residues. V was pared by 11 bases and J by 9 bases, with 21 bases between. The CDR3 sequence: CAARPPGAKTQYF. The CDR3 DNA reads TGTGCCGCCCGTCCTCCAGGAGCAAAAACGCAGTATTTT.

The chain uses TRBV9 and TRBJ2-3; 10 bases are a match to TRBD2. V shed 4 bases and J 3 bases; nucleotides not matched to a gene: 5. This CDR3 comprises 15 residues. Germline-derived CDR1 and CDR2 are SGDLS and YYNGEE. CDR3 region: CASSPAGGPTDTQYF. The CDR3 nucleotides are TGTGCCAGCAGCCCAGCGGGGGGGCCTACAGATACGCAGTATTTT.

V is TRBV19 and J is TRBJ1-5; TRBD1 agrees at 8 bases. Per germline, CDR1 LNHDA and CDR2 SQIVND (reference sequence). V shed 8 bases and J 4 bases; nucleotides not matched to a gene: 4. This CDR3 has 13 residues. CDR3 coding DNA: TGTGCCAGTGGGGGACAGGCAAATCAGCCCCAGCATTTT. It translates to CASGGQANQPQHF.

DNA for the CDR3: TGTGCCTGGAGCGCACTTGCGGGGACGAACATTCAGTACTTC. This gives the protein CAWSALAGTNIQYF. The chain links TRBV30 to TRBJ2-4, with D possibly being TRBD2 (6 bases). Germline assignment: CDR1 GTSNPN and CDR2 SVGIG (reference sequence). The V and J ends lost 3 bases and 7 bases respectively, with 16 bases between them. This CDR3 has 14 amino acids. Drawing the rest from reference TRBV30 and TRBJ2-4, the complete variable domain is SQTIHQWPATLVQPVGSPLSLECTVEGTSNPNLYWYRQAAGRGLQLLFYSVGIGQISSEVPQNLSASRPQDRQFILSSKKLLLSDSGFYLCAWSALAGTNIQYFGAGTRLSVL.